One sample yielded the 20 T cell receptor beta chains listed below, sequenced in a study of cytomegalovirus exposure and HLA in healthy donors. TCRdb's table, derived via immunoSEQ multiplex PCR, lists solely in-frame clones and lacks some. The table records under 100,000 clones, 90% to 97% of them present only once. The sequenced material came from PBMCs. These receptors were taken from a young woman in good health and CMV-seronegative.

A few counts support this clone. The V call is TRBV4-2, the J call TRBJ1-2; D possibly corresponds to TRBD1 (6 bases). The CDR3 covers 12 residues. Per germline, CDR1 LGHNA and CDR2 YNFKEQ. The V end was cut by 2 bases, the J end by 5 bases, with 6 bases between. CDR3 nucleotides: TGTGCCAGCAGCCAACAGGGGTATGGCTACACCTTC. It codes for CASSQQGYGYTF.

J is TRBJ2-1 and V is TRBV7-9; TRBD2 aligns across 14 bases. J was trimmed by 7 bases and V by 1 base; bases with no gene match: 3. Germline V CDR1 and CDR2: SEHNR, FQNEAQ (reference sequence). The CDR3 covers 16 residues. The CDR3 sequence: CASSLGLAGGENEQFF. CDR3 sequence (DNA): TGTGCCAGCAGCTTAGGACTAGCGGGAGGGGAGAATGAGCAGTTCTTC.

The chain links TRBV4-1 to TRBJ2-5; 7 positions match TRBD1. The DNA end is a closer match to TRBJ2-7, so the J assignment may be wrong. CDR1 and CDR2 (germline): MGHRA, YSYEKL. This CDR3 has 15 residues. The CDR3 loop reads CASSQDSRQGNEQYF. In nucleotides, the CDR3 is TGCGCCAGCAGCCAAGATAGCAGACAGGGCAACGAGCAGTACTTC.

This chain links TRBV7-9 with TRBJ2-3, with 7 bases that match TRBD2. Germline V gene lookup returns CDR1 SEHNR and CDR2 FQNEAQ (reference sequence). The junction had 5 bases not matched to a gene; V was cut back by 3 bases and J by 5 bases. This CDR3 spans 14 amino acids. The CDR3 loop reads CASSFERGEDTQYF. The CDR3 coding sequence is TGTGCCAGCAGCTTCGAGCGGGGAGAAGATACGCAGTATTTT.

The chain carries TRBV10-3 and TRBJ2-7, with a possible D match to TRBD2 (5 bases). The germline V gene encodes CDR1 ENHRY and CDR2 SYGVKD. V lost 4 bases to trimming and J lost 3 bases, with 25 bases between them. This CDR3 is built from 18 residues. The CDR3 sequence: CAISGGFWGAEQVYEQYF. The CDR3 DNA sequence: TGTGCCATCAGTGGGGGTTTCTGGGGAGCGGAGCAGGTCTACGAGCAGTACTTC.

This chain links TRBV11-2 with TRBJ1-3; 11 bases line up with TRBD1. CDR3 length: 14 residues. Germline V CDR1 and CDR2: SGHAT, FQNNGV. Trimming took 8 bases from V and 6 from J; bases not matched to a gene: 6. The CDR3 DNA reads as TGTGCCAGCTCACAGGGACAGGGGGAAAACACCATATATTTT. Translated, it gives CASSQGQGENTIYF.

The V and J genes are TRBV5-1 and TRBJ2-1, with TRBD1 identical over 7 bases. The CDR3 totals 18 residues. CDR1 SGHRS and CDR2 YFSETQ come from the germline V gene. V shed 0 bases and J 0 bases; nucleotides not matched to a gene: 9. This CDR3 reads CASSLARLTGSSYNEQFF. The CDR3 coding sequence is TGCGCCAGCAGCTTGGCCCGGTTGACAGGGAGCTCCTACAATGAGCAGTTCTTC. Supplemented by reference TRBV5-1 and TRBJ2-1, the full variable domain reads KAGVTQTPRYLIKTRGQQVTLSCSPISGHRSVSWYQQTPGQGLQFLFEYFSETQRNKGNFPGRFSGRQFSNSRSEMNVSTLELGDSALYLCASSLARLTGSSYNEQFFGPGTRLTVL.

The genes are TRBV2 and TRBJ2-7; 9 nucleotides align to TRBD1. V dropped 3 bases and J dropped 5; count of bases not matched to a gene: 5. Germline V gene lookup returns CDR1 SNHLY and CDR2 FYNNEI. The length of the CDR3 is 14 residues. The CDR3 spells CASSDRDRVHEQYF. Written as DNA, the CDR3 is TGTGCCAGCAGTGACCGGGACAGGGTACACGAGCAGTACTTC.

This chain links TRBV5-5 with TRBJ2-3, with D possibly matching TRBD2 (6 bases). The CDR3 covers 17 residues. Germline V gene data show CDR1 as SGHKS and CDR2 as YYEKEE (reference sequence). Trimming pared 2 bases from V and 1 base from J, leaving 17 bases between. CDR3 in amino acids: CASSFSGVIPGTDTQYF. CDR3 sequence (DNA): TGTGCCAGCAGCTTTTCGGGAGTAATCCCCGGCACAGATACGCAGTATTTT.

The J gene is TRBJ2-3, the V gene TRBV27; maybe TRBD1 (5 bases). Germline V gene sequence: CDR1 MNHEY, CDR2 SMNVEV (reference sequence). V gave up 8 bases and J gave up 5 bases, with 17 bases separating them. The CDR3 covers 14 residues. Here the CDR3 reads CASSGPGYVDTQYF. Written as DNA, the CDR3 is TGTGCCAGCTCAGGGCCAGGGTATGTAGATACGCAGTATTTT.

This sequence joins TRBV10-3 and TRBJ2-4; TRBD2 matches 7 bases. Per the germline V gene, CDR1 is ENHRY and CDR2 is SYGVKD. The CDR3 runs 16 residues. V was pared by 5 bases and J by 0 bases, with 7 bases of the junction left unmatched. The CDR3 loop reads CAISSGMGGAKNIQYF. The DNA for the CDR3 is TGTGCCATCAGTAGCGGGATGGGGGGAGCCAAAAACATTCAGTACTTC.

In regard to this clone: Distinct nucleotide sequences in the sample also encode this CDR3. The rearrangement links TRBV5-1 to TRBJ2-3; tentative D call: TRBD2 (5 bases). Germline V lookup: CDR1 SGHRS, CDR2 YFSETQ. Between the trimmed V and J ends, which lost 0 bases and 0 bases, there was a span of 5 bases. This CDR3 comprises 14 residues. For the CDR3, the DNA is TGCGCCAGCAGCTTGGCGGGGAGCACAGATACGCAGTATTTT. The encoded protein is CASSLAGSTDTQYF.

The gene calls are TRBV7-6 and TRBJ1-5; 7 bases fit TRBD1. The V gene's germline CDR1 is SGHVS and CDR2 FNYEAQ. Unmatched junction bases numbered 2, after V lost 1 base and J lost 5 bases. The CDR3 covers 14 residues. The CDR3 sequence is CASSLGQGDQPQHF. CDR3 sequence (DNA): TGTGCCAGCAGCTTAGGTCAGGGGGATCAGCCCCAGCATTTT.

The J gene is TRBJ1-3, the V gene TRBV28; D is perhaps TRBD1 (6 bases). CDR1 and CDR2 from the germline V gene are MDHEN and SYDVKM. V dropped 6 bases and J dropped 1 base, with 10 bases sitting between them. This CDR3 has 14 amino acids. The CDR3 sequence: CASRTGSSGNTIYF. The CDR3 coding sequence is TGTGCCAGCAGAACAGGGTCTTCTGGAAACACCATATATTTT.

CDR3 region: CASSLIRSVSYNEQFF. The CDR3 DNA reads TGTGCCAGCAGCTTGATTCGTTCGGTTTCCTACAATGAGCAGTTCTTC. J is TRBJ2-1 and V is TRBV5-4, with D unclear. This CDR3 region has 16 residues. Germline V lookup: CDR1 SGHNT, CDR2 YYREEE (reference sequence). V dropped 1 base and J dropped 1 base, with 12 bases sitting between them.

V and J are TRBV15 and TRBJ1-2, with 7 bases fitting TRBD1. This CDR3 is 14 amino acids long. V gave up 4 bases and J gave up 7 bases; unmatched junction bases: 9. Germline V gene sequence: CDR1 LNHNV, CDR2 YYDKDF (reference sequence). CDR3 in DNA: TGTGCCACCAGCATAGAACAGGGGTTGAGTGGCTACACCTTC. Protein product: CATSIEQGLSGYTF.

V usage is TRBV7-6 and J usage is TRBJ1-1, with D unclear. V was clipped by 1 base and J by 4 bases, with 10 bases between them. The germline CDR1 and CDR2 sequences are SGHVS and FNYEAQ. The CDR3 loop spans 14 amino acids. The CDR3 DNA is TGTGCCAGCAGCTTAGGAGTTGCAGGCACTGAAGCTTTCTTT. Protein: CASSLGVAGTEAFF.

The CDR3 bases are TGTGCCAGCAGCCGACCCCGGGACTACCAGACGGACGAGCAGTACTTC. This gives the protein CASSRPRDYQTDEQYF. V and J are TRBV7-9 and TRBJ2-7, with 7 bases lining up with TRBD2. Germline V lookup: CDR1 SEHNR, CDR2 FQNEAQ (reference sequence). The CDR3 extends over 16 amino acids. The junction had 15 bases not matched to a gene; V was cut back by 5 bases and J by 5 bases.

The chain couples TRBV4-1 to TRBJ2-7, with D possibly TRBD2 on 5 matching bases. Deletions cut 2 bases from V and 3 bases from J, with 11 bases between. The CDR3 spans 14 residues. Per the germline V gene, CDR1 is MGHRA and CDR2 is YSYEKL. CDR3 sequence (DNA): TGCGCCAGCAGCCAACTCTCTCGGGGCTACGAGCAGTACTTC. It codes for CASSQLSRGYEQYF.

The V and J genes are TRBV5-4 and TRBJ1-1; D not resolved. V lost 4 bases and J 0 bases, leaving 16 bases between the germline ends. This CDR3 region has 16 residues. Germline V gene data show CDR1 as SGHNT and CDR2 as YYREEE (reference sequence). CDR3 amino acids: CASSPPTEIMNTEAFF. The CDR3 region has the DNA TGTGCCAGCAGCCCCCCTACAGAGATAATGAACACTGAAGCTTTCTTT.